This note documents a single T cell receptor beta chain sequence. Its antigen is as yet unknown. This entry belongs to a study of beta chain features in type 1 diabetes. Study in general: The number of sorted cells examined across all samples was around 110 million. Study outcomes and limitations: Across all four CD4+ subsets, people with type 1 diabetes showed modestly shorter TCRB CDR3s. Over-representation of high TCR-expressing cells was a possible consequence of cDNA sequencing.

CDR3 size: 16 residues. Germline V gene lookup returns CDR1 SGHAT and CDR2 FQNNGV. V lost 9 bases and J lost 1, with 16 bases in between. The sequenced template was cDNA made from the entire isolated RNA. This table comes from immunoSEQ multiplex PCR, and its TCRdb copy is limited to in-frame clones, with some not included. The sample gives some 700,000 clones, 13% of which show up once; about 0.02% is in the top ten. The TCR originated in a young man with type 1 diabetes. Sequencing was carried out using naive CD4+ T cells from blood. The rearrangement links TRBV11-2 to TRBJ2-6; possible D gene TRBD1, 5 bases. The CDR3: CASTGFALSGANVLTF. CDR3 in DNA: TGTGCCAGTACAGGTTTTGCCTTATCTGGGGCCAACGTCCTGACTTTC.